Below are 8 T cell receptor beta chains sequenced from a single sample in a study of blood T cell repertoires in COVID-19. Libraries were prepared by immunoSEQ multiplex PCR; TCRdb keeps only in-frame clonotypes and omits some of them. The sample consists of about 150,000 clones, about 88% of them appearing once. The sample comprised peripheral blood. The source of these receptors is a human donor with COVID-19, enrolled during active disease. The donor label of this sample is uncertain.

This rearrangement joins TRBV4-1 to TRBJ1-2, with D maybe TRBD1 (5 bases). Germline-derived CDR1 and CDR2 are MGHRA and YSYEKL. The CDR3 covers 14 residues. With 2 bases removed from V and 3 bases from J, the gap between germline ends came to 10 bases. The CDR3 nucleotides read TGCGCCAGCAGCCAACAGGGTAATCACTATGGCTACACCTTC. Its protein product is CASSQQGNHYGYTF.

The J gene is TRBJ1-2, the V gene TRBV9; D is possibly TRBD1 (5 bases). Germline V gene sequence: CDR1 SGDLS, CDR2 YYNGEE. The CDR3 loop spans 15 amino acids. Trimming stripped 0 bases from V and 4 bases from J, with 13 bases between. Here the CDR3 DNA reads TGTGCCAGCAGCGTAGCTAGGGGTTTCGGCTATGGCTACACCTTC. Translated, it gives CASSVARGFGYGYTF.

J is TRBJ1-2 and V is TRBV4-1, with TRBD1 matching over 7 bases. The CDR3 loop spans 15 amino acids. Germline loops: CDR1 MGHRA, CDR2 YSYEKL. V lost 0 bases to trimming and J lost 8 bases; unmatched junction nucleotides: 9. For the CDR3, the DNA is TGCGCCAGCAGCCAAGAAGGTAAGGGGGCGCGAGGCTACACCTTC. It translates to CASSQEGKGARGYTF.

On this clone: The germline gene is not matched at one end of the junction; a read error may be the cause. This chain uses TRBV3-1 (or the pseudogene TRBV3-2) with TRBJ1-1; no reliable D call. Germline CDR1 reads LGHDT; CDR2 reads YNNKEL (reference sequence). The CDR3 has 15 amino acids. For the CDR3, the DNA is TGTGCCAGCAGCGGAGTAAAAGGCCTGAAAACTGAAGCTTTCTTT. This translates into CASSGVKGLKTEAFF.

The gene calls are TRBV5-3 and TRBJ2-2, with 7 bases identical to TRBD1. TRBV5-3 is flagged as an ORF with uncertain function. V trimming: 2 bases; J trimming: 1 base; junction bases outside the gene matches: 8. CDR3 length: 17 residues. CDR3 amino acids: CARSFHMTGWNTGELFF. The CDR3 coding sequence is TGTGCCAGAAGCTTCCATATGACAGGGTGGAACACCGGGGAGCTGTTTTTT.

V is TRBV6-5 and J is TRBJ1-5; D may be TRBD1 (5 bases). The CDR3 is 15 residues long. V lost 6 bases and J lost 6, with 18 bases in between. The germline V gene encodes CDR1 MNHEY and CDR2 SVGAGI. CDR3 region: CASRPGDRGGQPQHF. In nucleotides, the CDR3 is TGTGCCAGCAGGCCGGGGGATCGGGGGGGTCAGCCCCAGCATTTT.

The CDR3 DNA reads TGTGCCACCAGTGCGCACAGCAGCCCAAACATTCAGTACTTC. It is translated as CATSAHSSPNIQYF. The J gene is TRBJ2-4, the V gene TRBV24-1; D unclear. CDR1 and CDR2 (germline): KGHDR, SFDVKD. The CDR3 spans 14 residues. The V and J ends lost 5 bases and 6 bases respectively, with 13 bases between them.

Here the CDR3 reads CASSQDLYEQYF. In nucleotides, the CDR3 is TGTGCCAGCAGCCAAGATTTATACGAGCAGTACTTC. This chain links TRBV3-1 (or the pseudogene TRBV3-2) with TRBJ2-7, with D unresolved. V was trimmed by 0 bases and J by 4 bases, leaving 4 bases between them. This CDR3 has 12 amino acids. Germline V gene sequence: CDR1 LGHDT, CDR2 YNNKEL (reference sequence).